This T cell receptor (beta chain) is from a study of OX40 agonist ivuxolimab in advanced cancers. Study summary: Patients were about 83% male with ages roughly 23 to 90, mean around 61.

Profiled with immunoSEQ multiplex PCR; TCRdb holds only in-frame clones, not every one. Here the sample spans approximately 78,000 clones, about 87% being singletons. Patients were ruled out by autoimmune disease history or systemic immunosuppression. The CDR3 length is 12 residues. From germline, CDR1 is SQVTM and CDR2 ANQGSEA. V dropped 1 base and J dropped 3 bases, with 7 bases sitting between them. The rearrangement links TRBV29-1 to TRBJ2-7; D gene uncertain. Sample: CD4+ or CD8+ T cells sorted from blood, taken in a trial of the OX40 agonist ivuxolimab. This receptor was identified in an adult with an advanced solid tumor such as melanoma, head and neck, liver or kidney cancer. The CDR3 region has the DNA TGCAGCGTTGAAGGGAGCCACTACGAGCAGTACTTC. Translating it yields CSVEGSHYEQYF.